Here is one TCR beta chain with its context. The CDR3 is made up of 14 amino acids. In germline, CDR1 is LGHNA, CDR2 YSLEER. The germline V and J ends were trimmed by 3 bases and 7 bases, with 12 bases remaining between them. TCRdb's copy holds only in-frame clones and misses some; the assay was immunoSEQ multiplex PCR. This sample has hundreds of thousands of clones, with roughly 86% found just once. This sample was included in a study of shared T cell receptors in the human thymus. These data also featured in a second study, about human thymus T cells. That report adds: Thymic and blood repertoires showed apparently biased V and J gene usage.

The J gene is TRBJ2-2, the V gene TRBV4-3; D remains ambiguous. The sequenced sample consisted of thymocytes. This sequence originates from a boy under three years old with a congenital heart defect. CDR3 loop: CASSHDSAGGELFF. The CDR3 region has the DNA TGCGCCAGCAGCCACGACTCAGCCGGCGGGGAGCTGTTTTTT.